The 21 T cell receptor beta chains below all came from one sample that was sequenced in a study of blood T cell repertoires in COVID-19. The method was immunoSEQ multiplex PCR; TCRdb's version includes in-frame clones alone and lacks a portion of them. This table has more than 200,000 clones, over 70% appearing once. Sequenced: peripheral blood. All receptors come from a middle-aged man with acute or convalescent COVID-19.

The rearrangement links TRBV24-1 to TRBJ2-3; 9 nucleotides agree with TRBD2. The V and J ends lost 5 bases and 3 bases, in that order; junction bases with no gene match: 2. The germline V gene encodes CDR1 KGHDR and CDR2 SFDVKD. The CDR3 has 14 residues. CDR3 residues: CATSGGGGTDTQYF. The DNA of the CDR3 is TGTGCCACCAGTGGCGGGGGGGGGACAGATACGCAGTATTTT.

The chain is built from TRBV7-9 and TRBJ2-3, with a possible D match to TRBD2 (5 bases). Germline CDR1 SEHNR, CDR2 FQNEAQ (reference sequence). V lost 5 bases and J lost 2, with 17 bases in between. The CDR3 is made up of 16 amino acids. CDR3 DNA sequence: TGTGCCAGCAGCCCCCGGGCCCTAGCCGACACAGATACGCAGTATTTT. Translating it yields CASSPRALADTDTQYF.

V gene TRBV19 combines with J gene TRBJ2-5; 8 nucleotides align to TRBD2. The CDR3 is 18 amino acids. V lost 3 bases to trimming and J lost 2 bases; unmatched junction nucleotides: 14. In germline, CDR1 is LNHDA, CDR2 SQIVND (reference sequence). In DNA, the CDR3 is TGTGCCAGTAGTATTCGTGGCGGGAGGAACGTACAACAAGAGACCCAGTACTTC. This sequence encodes CASSIRGGRNVQQETQYF.

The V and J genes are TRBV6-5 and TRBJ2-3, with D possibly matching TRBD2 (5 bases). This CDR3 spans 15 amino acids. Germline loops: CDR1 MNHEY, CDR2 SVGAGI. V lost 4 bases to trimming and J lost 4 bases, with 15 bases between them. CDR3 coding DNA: TGTGCCAGCAGTTTACGGGGTCTGGGCGCAGATACGCAGTATTTT. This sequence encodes CASSLRGLGADTQYF.

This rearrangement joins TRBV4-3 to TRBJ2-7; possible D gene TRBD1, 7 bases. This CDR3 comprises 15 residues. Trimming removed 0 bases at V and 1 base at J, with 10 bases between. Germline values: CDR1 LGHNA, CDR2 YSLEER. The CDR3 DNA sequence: TGCGCCAGCAGCCAAGAGGAGGGGGCATCCTACGAGCAGTACTTC. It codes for CASSQEEGASYEQYF.

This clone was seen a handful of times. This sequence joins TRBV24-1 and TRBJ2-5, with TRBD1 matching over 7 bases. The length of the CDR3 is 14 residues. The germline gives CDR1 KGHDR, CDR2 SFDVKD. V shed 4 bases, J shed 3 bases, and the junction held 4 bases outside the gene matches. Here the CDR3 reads CATSDAQGKETQYF. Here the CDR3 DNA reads TGTGCCACCAGTGACGCACAGGGGAAAGAGACCCAGTACTTC.

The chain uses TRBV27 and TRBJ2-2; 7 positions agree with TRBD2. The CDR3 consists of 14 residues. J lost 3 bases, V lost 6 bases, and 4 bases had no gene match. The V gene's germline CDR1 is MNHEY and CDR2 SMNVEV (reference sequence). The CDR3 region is CASRASGDTGELFF. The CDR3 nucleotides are TGTGCCAGCAGAGCGAGCGGGGACACCGGGGAGCTGTTTTTT.

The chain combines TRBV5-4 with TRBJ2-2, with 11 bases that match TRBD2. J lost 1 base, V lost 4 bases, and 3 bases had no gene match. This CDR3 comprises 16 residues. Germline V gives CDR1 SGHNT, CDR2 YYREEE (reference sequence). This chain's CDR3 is CASSQGTSGNTGELFF. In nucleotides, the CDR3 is TGTGCCAGCAGCCAAGGGACTAGCGGGAACACCGGGGAGCTGTTTTTT.

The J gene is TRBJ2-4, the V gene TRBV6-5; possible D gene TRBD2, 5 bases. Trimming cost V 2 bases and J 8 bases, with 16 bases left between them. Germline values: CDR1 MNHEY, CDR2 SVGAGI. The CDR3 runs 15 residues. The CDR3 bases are TGTGCCAGCAGTTACGGGATTTCGGAGGCGGACATTCAGTACTTC. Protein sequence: CASSYGISEADIQYF.

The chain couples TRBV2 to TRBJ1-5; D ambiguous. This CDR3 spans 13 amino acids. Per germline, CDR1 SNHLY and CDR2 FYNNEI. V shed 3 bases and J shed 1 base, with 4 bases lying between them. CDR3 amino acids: CASSDQSNQPQHF. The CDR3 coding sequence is TGTGCCAGCAGTGATCAGAGCAATCAGCCCCAGCATTTT. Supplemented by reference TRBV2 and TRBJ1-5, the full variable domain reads EPEVTQTPSHQVTQMGQEVILRCVPISNHLYFYWYRQILGQKVEFLVSFYNNEISEKSEIFDDQFSVERPDGSNFTLKIRSTKLEDSAMYFCASSDQSNQPQHFGDGTRLSIL.

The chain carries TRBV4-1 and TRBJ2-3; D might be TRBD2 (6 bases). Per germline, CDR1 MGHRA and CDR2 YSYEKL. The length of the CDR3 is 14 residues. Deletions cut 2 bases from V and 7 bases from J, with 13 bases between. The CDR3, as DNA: TGCGCCAGCAGCCAACCCCGGGACTCCAATACGCAGTATTTT. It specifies CASSQPRDSNTQYF.

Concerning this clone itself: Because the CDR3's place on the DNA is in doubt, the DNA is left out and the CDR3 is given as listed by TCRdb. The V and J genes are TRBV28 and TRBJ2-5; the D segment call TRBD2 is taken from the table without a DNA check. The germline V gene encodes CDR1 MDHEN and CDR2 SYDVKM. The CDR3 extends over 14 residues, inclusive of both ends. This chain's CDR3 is CASSTSVRSGTQYF.

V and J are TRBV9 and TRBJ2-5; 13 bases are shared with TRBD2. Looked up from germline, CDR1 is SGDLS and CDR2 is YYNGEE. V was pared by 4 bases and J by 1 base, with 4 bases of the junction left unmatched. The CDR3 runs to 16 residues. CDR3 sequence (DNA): TGTGCCAGCAGCTTGGGACTAGCGGGGATCCAAGAGACCCAGTACTTC. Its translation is CASSLGLAGIQETQYF.

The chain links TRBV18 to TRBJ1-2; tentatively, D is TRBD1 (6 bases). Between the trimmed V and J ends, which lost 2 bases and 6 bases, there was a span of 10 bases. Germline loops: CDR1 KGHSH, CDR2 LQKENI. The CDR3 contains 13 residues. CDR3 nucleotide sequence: TGTGCCAGCTCACCAGCAGGGGACGATGGCTACACCTTC. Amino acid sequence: CASSPAGDDGYTF.

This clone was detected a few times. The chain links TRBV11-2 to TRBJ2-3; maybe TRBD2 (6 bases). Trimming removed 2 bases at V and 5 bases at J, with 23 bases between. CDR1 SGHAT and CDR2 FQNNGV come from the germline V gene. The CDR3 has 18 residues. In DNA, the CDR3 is TGTGCCAGCAGCTTAACGCTAACTAGCAGCTGGGAGGTAGATACGCAGTATTTT. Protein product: CASSLTLTSSWEVDTQYF. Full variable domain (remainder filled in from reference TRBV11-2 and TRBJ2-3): EAGVAQSPRYKIIEKRQSVAFWCNPISGHATLYWYQQILGQGPKLLIQFQNNGVVDDSQLPKDRFSAERLKGVDSTLKIQPAKLEDSAVYLCASSLTLTSSWEVDTQYFGPGTRLTVL.

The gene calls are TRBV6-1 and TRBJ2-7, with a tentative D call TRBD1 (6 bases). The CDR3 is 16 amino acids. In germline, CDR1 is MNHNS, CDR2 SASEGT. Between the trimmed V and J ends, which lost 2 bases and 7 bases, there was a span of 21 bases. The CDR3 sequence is CASSELPGGAKEEQYF. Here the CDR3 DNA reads TGTGCCAGCAGTGAACTGCCTGGGGGCGCTAAAGAAGAGCAGTACTTC.

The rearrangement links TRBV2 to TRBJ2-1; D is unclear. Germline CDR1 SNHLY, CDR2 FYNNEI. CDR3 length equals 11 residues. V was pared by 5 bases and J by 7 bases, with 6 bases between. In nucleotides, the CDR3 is TGTGCCAGCAGTTATTCGAATGAGCAGTTCTTC. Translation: CASSYSNEQFF.

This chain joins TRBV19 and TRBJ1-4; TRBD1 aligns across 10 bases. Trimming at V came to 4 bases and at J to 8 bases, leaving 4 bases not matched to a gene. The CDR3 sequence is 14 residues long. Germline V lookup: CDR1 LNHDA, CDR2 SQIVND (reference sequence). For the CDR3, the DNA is TGTGCCAGTAGTAATCCGGGACAGGGGGAAAAACTGTTTTTT. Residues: CASSNPGQGEKLFF.

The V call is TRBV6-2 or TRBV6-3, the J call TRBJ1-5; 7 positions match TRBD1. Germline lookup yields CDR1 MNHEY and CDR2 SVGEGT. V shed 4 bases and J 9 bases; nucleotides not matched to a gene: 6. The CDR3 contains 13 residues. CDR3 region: CASSLQGIGPQHF. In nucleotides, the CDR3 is TGTGCCAGCAGTTTACAGGGGATCGGGCCCCAGCATTTT.

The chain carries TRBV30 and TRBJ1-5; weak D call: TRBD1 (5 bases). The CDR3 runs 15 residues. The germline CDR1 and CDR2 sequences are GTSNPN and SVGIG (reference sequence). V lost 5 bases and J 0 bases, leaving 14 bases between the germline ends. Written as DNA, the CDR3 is TGTGCCTGGGCCGCCGGGGGAAATAGCAATCAGCCCCAGCATTTT. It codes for CAWAAGGNSNQPQHF.

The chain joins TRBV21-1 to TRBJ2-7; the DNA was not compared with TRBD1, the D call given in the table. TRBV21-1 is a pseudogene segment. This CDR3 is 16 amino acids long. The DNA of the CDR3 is TGTGCCAGCAGCAAATCAAGGGGACAGGGCTATTACGAGCAGTACTTC. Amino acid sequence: CASSKSRGQGYYEQYF.